This T cell receptor beta chain came from a study of CD8+ T cells in alopecia areata (dated 2018 in TCRdb). Study-wide context: The treated patients, all with moderate-to-severe alopecia areata, were enrolled in an open-label pilot trial of oral tofacitinib given at 5 to 10 mg twice daily. Tofacitinib was administered for 6 to 18 months, and 6 months of follow-up off drug were then conducted to assess delayed response and recurrence. High-throughput TCRbeta sequencing was used to examine T cell clonal expansion in alopecia areata in both the C3H/HeJ mouse model and human patients. In humans, TCRbeta sequencing was performed on scalp tissue and on sorted CD4+ and CD8+ peripheral blood T cells from healthy controls and from patients with patchy or totalis/universalis alopecia areata. Biopsies were taken from tofacitinib-treated patients at baseline and again at 4 and 24 weeks into treatment, and several of those patients also had a later scalp biopsy. Clonality in the scalp was compared among normal scalp (n=4), patchy alopecia areata scalp (n=8), and alopecia totalis/universalis scalp (n=8). RNA came from the PAXgene miRNA kit for fixed scalp, the miRNeasy kit for PBMCs, and the RNeasy kit for mouse skin. TCRbeta CDR3 regions were amplified by immunoSEQ multiplex PCR using 35 Vbeta forward and 13 Jbeta reverse primers. General findings and caveats noted by the study authors: Shared TCR sequences between patients were less evident than in mice, which may be partly attributable to HLA diversity in the patient population. Unlike mouse skin, where gammadelta T cells dominate, normal human skin contains resident alphabeta T cells that get sequenced too, which complicates analysis of the scalp TCR repertoire. Compared with normal scalp, lesional scalp, particularly in alopecia totalis/universalis, had higher clonality and more expanded CD8+ clones, which suggests antigenic drive.

According to the study, the label for this sample's time point signals: baseline before oral tofacitinib. Lesional scalp punch biopsies and peripheral blood were obtained from alopecia areata patients. After PBMCs were isolated by density centrifugation and stained for CD3, CD4 and CD8, a FACSAria was used to sort CD4+ and CD8+ T cells. A few counts support this clone. Its cognate antigen has yet to be identified. The record has no base qualities; no much larger clone is one base away. Per the germline V gene, MNHGY is the CDR1 and SVAAGI is the CDR2. V loses 0 bases, J loses 7 bases, and the germline ends lie 3 bases apart. The CDR3 spans 11 residues, from the cysteine through the phenylalanine. Only CDR3 DNA is held: 33 bases, read in frame from base 1. The method was the immunoSEQ multiplex PCR assay. For TCR sequencing, RNA was extracted from every sample and reverse transcribed into cDNA to serve as template. SuperScript III was used for first-strand cDNA synthesis, primed with a 2:1 mix of oligo-dT and random hexamers. A synthetic immune receptor repertoire was used to measure amplification bias, and any remaining bias was corrected computationally. Regarding the original processing steps: After raw reads were preprocessed to remove errors, the CDR3 was defined following IMGT conventions as running from the conserved cysteine to phenylalanine. Clonality was computed as 1 minus the Shannon entropy, with the entropy normalized by log2 of the number of productive unique TCRs. Scalp TCRbeta sequences were cross-referenced with sorted blood CD4 and CD8 repertoires so that the CD4 or CD8 identity of scalp clones could be inferred. Drawn from immuneACCESS, this table holds only the in-frame rearrangements with V and J called that TCRdb kept. Clones are partly lost; checked studies trace under half to an unresolved V gene and leave the rest unexplained. D and trimming come from the DNA, and the V and J calls and clone size come from that table. For this sample there are over 150,000 clones; around three fifths appear just once. Over 12% of the sample belongs to the ten largest clones.

Sequencing used CD4+ T cells sorted from blood, obtained at week 0. The chain joins TRBV6-9 to TRBJ1-2, with the D gene uncertain. The clonotype comes from a human donor with alopecia areata. For the CDR3, the sequence is CASSYSSGYTF. The nucleotide sequence is TGTGCCAGCAGTTATTCTAGTGGCTACACCTTC.